This TCR beta chain was sequenced in a study of tumor-infiltrating lymphocytes in primary liver carcinoma. Unsorted bulk tissue, roughly 20-32 mg of it, served as the source for co-extraction of RNA and DNA. Chronic HBV infection, which was untreated, was present in the patients. Starting material of around 490 ng total RNA yielded TCR beta cDNA via a constant-region primer. Libraries for TCR beta were built through three nested multiplex PCR rounds, which together made up a slightly modified ARM-PCR procedure. TCRdb called the multiplex PCR reads again in MiXCR, with one record for every CDR3 protein. The repertoire holds under 150,000 distinct CDR3 sequences, with approximately 68% as singletons. This clonotype was seen many times. Material for sequencing was tumor-adjacent normal liver tissue. The TCR sequence derives from a woman aged 55 to 70 with primary liver carcinoma and hepatitis B virus infection.

The CDR3 is CASSLLGRSSYNEQFF. The CDR3 DNA reads as TGCGCCAGCAGCCTTCTGGGCCGGAGCTCCTACAATGAGCAGTTCTTC. The chain has TRBV5-1 and TRBJ2-1, with unresolved D. Germline CDR1 is SGHRS and CDR2 is YFSETQ. The length of the CDR3 is 16 residues. V was pared by 4 bases and J by 0 bases, with 14 bases between. Complete variable domain (other parts from reference TRBV5-1 and TRBJ2-1): KAGVTQTPRYLIKTRGQQVTLSCSPISGHRSVSWYQQTPGQGLQFLFEYFSETQRNKGNFPGRFSGRQFSNSRSEMNVSTLELGDSALYLCASSLLGRSSYNEQFFGPGTRLTVL.